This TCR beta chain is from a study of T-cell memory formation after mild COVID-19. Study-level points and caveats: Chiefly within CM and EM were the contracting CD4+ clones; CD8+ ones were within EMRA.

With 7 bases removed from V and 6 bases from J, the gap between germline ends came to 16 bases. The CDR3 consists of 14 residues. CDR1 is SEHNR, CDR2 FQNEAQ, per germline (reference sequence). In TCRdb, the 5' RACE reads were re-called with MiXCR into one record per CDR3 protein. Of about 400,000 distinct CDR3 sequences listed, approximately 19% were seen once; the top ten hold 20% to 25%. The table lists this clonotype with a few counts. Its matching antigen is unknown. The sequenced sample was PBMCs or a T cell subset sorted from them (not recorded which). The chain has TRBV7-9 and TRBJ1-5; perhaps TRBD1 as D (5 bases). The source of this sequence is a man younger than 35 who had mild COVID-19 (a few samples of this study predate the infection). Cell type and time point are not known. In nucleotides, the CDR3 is TGTGCCAGCAATCAAGGGGTCGATGGTCAGCCCCAGCATTTT. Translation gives CASNQGVDGQPQHF.